This T cell receptor beta chain was profiled in a study of CD8+ T cells in alopecia areata. General study points: Tofacitinib did not eliminate many expanded lesional clones from scalp or blood.

In the case of this clone: Its cognate antigen is unknown.

TCR sequencing used cDNA made by reverse transcription of extracted RNA. Assay: immunoSEQ multiplex PCR; the TCRdb copy retains only in-frame clones and omits some. The sample includes 190,000 or so clones, around 60% of them seen just once. Treatment in this sample: oral pan-JAK inhibitor, 5-10 mg twice daily. Germline CDR1 is MNHEY and CDR2 is SMNVEV (reference sequence). V was trimmed by 5 bases and J by 4 bases, leaving 20 bases between them. CDR3 length: 16 amino acids. The clonotype originates from a human donor with alopecia areata. Sequenced here: CD4+ T cells sorted from blood, sampled at week 4, from a patient treated with tofacitinib. The rearrangement joins TRBV27 to TRBJ1-1, with D uncertain. CDR3 loop: CASSRSSWAIPTEAFF. In DNA, the CDR3 is TGTGCCAGCAGTCGATCATCTTGGGCCATCCCCACTGAAGCTTTCTTT.